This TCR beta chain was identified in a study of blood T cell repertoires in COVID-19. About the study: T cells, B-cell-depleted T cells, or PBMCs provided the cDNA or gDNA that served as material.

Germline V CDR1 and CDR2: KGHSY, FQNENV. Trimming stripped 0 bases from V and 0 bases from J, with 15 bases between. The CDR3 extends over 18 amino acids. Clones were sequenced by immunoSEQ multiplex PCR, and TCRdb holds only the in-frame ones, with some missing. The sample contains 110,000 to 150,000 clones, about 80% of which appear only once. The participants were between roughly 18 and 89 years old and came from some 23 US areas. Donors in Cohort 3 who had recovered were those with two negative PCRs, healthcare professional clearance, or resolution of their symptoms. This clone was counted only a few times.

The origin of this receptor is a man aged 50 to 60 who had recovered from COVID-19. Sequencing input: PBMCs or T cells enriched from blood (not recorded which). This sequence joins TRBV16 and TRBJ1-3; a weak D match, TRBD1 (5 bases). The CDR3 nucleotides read TGTGCCAGCAGCCAATCAAAGGCAGGGTCCCACTCTGGAAACACCATATATTTT. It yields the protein CASSQSKAGSHSGNTIYF.